These 12 T cell receptor beta chains came from one sample sequenced in a study of cytomegalovirus exposure and HLA in healthy donors (dated by TCRdb to the late 2010s). The library was obtained by the immunoSEQ multiplex PCR assay. For the multiplex PCR, a mixture combining 60 forward primers for TCR Vbeta segments and 13 reverse primers for TCR Jbeta segments was used. This is the immuneACCESS table as TCRdb keeps it, with only in-frame sequences that have V and J called. A part of the clones is gone; compared with another copy, unresolved V genes explain less than half, and the rest is unexplained. The sample table shows roughly 140,000 clones, and around 80% are seen once. The biggest ten clones account for 2% to 2.5% of the sample. The sample was PBMCs. The receptors were gathered from a man in his thirties or forties in good health and CMV-seronegative.

This clone was counted a single time. This chain connects TRBV4-1 to TRBJ2-1, with 14 bases fitting TRBD2. Unmatched junction bases numbered 3, after V lost 4 bases and J lost 7 bases. CDR1 is MGHRA and CDR2 is YSYEKL in the germline V gene. The CDR3 has 15 amino acids. CDR3 nucleotides: TGCGCCAGCAGCCCGGGACTAGCGGGAGTTAATGAGCAGTTCTTC. It specifies CASSPGLAGVNEQFF.

The chain carries TRBV6-1 and TRBJ1-5, with 7 bases fitting TRBD1. This CDR3 contains 14 residues. Germline trimming cut 6 bases from V and 6 bases from J; bases unmatched to any gene: 8. Looked up from germline, CDR1 is MNHNS and CDR2 is SASEGT. The CDR3 bases are TGTGCCAGCAGCCCGTACAGGGGAGGTCAGCCCCAGCATTTT. Protein sequence: CASSPYRGGQPQHF.

This rearrangement joins TRBV28 to TRBJ2-1; TRBD2 matches 10 bases. This CDR3 region has 17 residues. V shed 7 bases, J shed 5 bases, and the junction held 14 bases outside the gene matches. Germline-derived CDR1 and CDR2 are MDHEN and SYDVKM. In DNA, the CDR3 is TGTGCCAGCACTAGCGGGAGTCTACGGACCGGACACAATGAGCAGTTCTTC. As protein: CASTSGSLRTGHNEQFF.

In this sample, this clone turned up once. V usage is TRBV29-1 and J usage is TRBJ2-3; tentative D call: TRBD1 (6 bases). Trimming removed 3 bases at V and 6 bases at J, with 10 bases between. CDR1 SQVTM and CDR2 ANQGSEA come from the germline V gene. This CDR3 spans 12 amino acids. The CDR3 bases are TGCAGCGTTGATACTAGGGGGGATACGCAGTATTTT. As protein: CSVDTRGDTQYF.

This clone was found a few times. The chain has TRBV10-3 and TRBJ1-5, with D perhaps matching TRBD1 (5 bases). V was shortened by 2 bases and J by 6 bases, with 8 bases between the two germline ends. The CDR3 spans 13 residues. Germline V gene sequence: CDR1 ENHRY, CDR2 SYGVKD. In DNA, the CDR3 is TGTGCCATCAGTGAGAGGGGAAGTCAGCCCCAGCATTTT. This translates into CAISERGSQPQHF.

The rearrangement joins TRBV5-1 to TRBJ1-4; 9 bases align to TRBD1. Trimming took 4 bases from V and 8 from J; bases not matched to a gene: 6. This CDR3 comprises 14 residues. Germline V gene data show CDR1 as SGHRS and CDR2 as YFSETQ. The CDR3 DNA sequence: TGCGCCAGCAGCCCGGGACAGGGAGGAGAAAAACTGTTTTTT. Its protein product is CASSPGQGGEKLFF.

The chain is built from TRBV7-2 and TRBJ1-3, with D possibly being TRBD1 (5 bases). Germline V lookup: CDR1 SGHTA, CDR2 FQGNSA. The CDR3 has 14 residues. V lost 5 bases, J lost 0 bases, and 8 bases lay in between. The CDR3 spells CASSLQVSGNTIYF. The CDR3 coding sequence is TGTGCCAGCAGCCTACAGGTCTCTGGAAACACCATATATTTT.

The CDR3 spells CASRAGLADVRYEQYF. CDR3 coding DNA: TGTGCCAGCAGAGCGGGACTAGCTGATGTTCGCTACGAGCAGTACTTC. This chain uses TRBV2 with TRBJ2-7; 9 bases map to TRBD2. The V segment lost 6 bases and the J segment 3 bases; nucleotides outside the gene matches: 12. This CDR3 has 16 amino acids. Germline CDR1 and CDR2: SNHLY and FYNNEI.

The chain has TRBV5-1 and TRBJ1-5; no clear D. Germline V gene data show CDR1 as SGHRS and CDR2 as YFSETQ. V lost 0 bases, J lost 7 bases, and 11 bases lay in between. CDR3 length equals 14 residues. The CDR3 loop reads CASSLEGPGQPQHF. The CDR3 coding sequence is TGCGCCAGCAGCTTGGAAGGGCCGGGACAGCCCCAGCATTTT.

CDR3 sequence reads: CASSLSKPPRITGQNSPLHF. CDR3 DNA sequence: TGTGCCAGCAGTTTATCGAAACCCCCCAGGATTACAGGGCAGAATTCACCCCTCCACTTT. The chain recombines TRBV27 with TRBJ1-6; TRBD1 might be the D (6 bases). V dropped 0 bases and J dropped 7 bases, with 25 bases sitting between them. Germline V gives CDR1 MNHEY, CDR2 SMNVEV (reference sequence). This CDR3 has 20 amino acids.

The chain couples TRBV6-5 to TRBJ1-1; tentatively, D is TRBD1 (6 bases). The CDR3 has 14 residues. Germline V CDR1 and CDR2: MNHEY, SVGAGI. The V and J ends lost 7 bases and 0 bases respectively, with 12 bases between them. This CDR3 is CASIPGGLNTEAFF. The CDR3 coding sequence is TGTGCCAGCATCCCGGGGGGCCTGAACACTGAAGCTTTCTTT.

This clone showed up just a few times. The J gene is TRBJ2-7, the V gene TRBV27; the D is unclear. CDR3 length: 14 residues. V lost 2 bases to trimming and J lost 1 base, with 9 bases between them. Per the germline V gene, CDR1 is MNHEY and CDR2 is SMNVEV (reference sequence). CDR3 sequence (DNA): TGTGCCAGCAGTTTAAGCACAGCTTCCTACGAGCAGTACTTC. It translates to CASSLSTASYEQYF.